This T cell receptor beta chain was identified in a study of T cell repertoires in cytomegalovirus infection. Study results and limitations: Clonotypes of TCR beta that were HLA-C-restricted and CMV-specific dominated the ex vivo response.

Comments on this clonotype: Its antigen is still unknown.

Each CDR3 protein is one row after TCRdb ran MiXCR on the reads. The sample has approximately 750,000 distinct CDR3 sequences; about 40% are singletons. Germline values: CDR1 MNHGY, CDR2 SAAAGT. This CDR3 contains 15 residues. Trimming removed 4 bases from V and 4 bases from J, with 16 bases in between. The sequenced sample consisted of PBMCs. This sequence originates from a human donor in good health (CMV status not recorded). Some clones in this sample may be carry-over from other donors' samples. The genes are TRBV6-8 and TRBJ1-2, with D tentatively TRBD1 (5 bases). For the CDR3, the DNA is TGTGCCAGCAGTTCGTCCTCCAGGGCGGGCTATGGCTACACCTTC. Protein: CASSSSSRAGYGYTF.